The 18 T cell receptor beta chains in this list originate from one sample, sequenced in a study of liver allograft versus peripheral blood T cells (dated by TCRdb to 2020 to 2021). Regarding the research as a whole: T cell receptor repertoires present within transplanted livers were compared with repertoires in the peripheral blood of liver transplant recipients.

Instrument on record: Illumina MiSeq. TCRdb reanalyzed the raw reads on its own, using fastp at Q25 for trimming and MiXCR for clone calling, and kept in-frame beta chains. Under each unique CDR3 protein, matching rows form one entry showing the most common genes and DNA. The sample table records more than 6,000 distinct CDR3 sequences; 15% to 20% of these occur just once. 7.9% of the sample is taken by the ten largest. The receptors shown here come from a human patient who had a liver transplant. Following a transplant, some T cells may be graft donor cells, not patient cells.

This chain joins TRBV5-1 and TRBJ1-1; D gene unclear. Trimming stripped 0 bases from V and 0 bases from J, with 6 bases between. The CDR3 covers 14 residues. Germline CDR1 is SGHRS and CDR2 is YFSETQ. The CDR3 loop reads CASSLEGMNTEAFF. The CDR3 nucleotides read TGCGCCAGCAGCTTGGAAGGGATGAACACTGAAGCTTTCTTT.

This clonotype was recorded a few times. The chain recombines TRBV6-5 with TRBJ1-2, with D possibly matching TRBD1 (5 bases). Trimming shortened V by 4 bases and J by 4 bases, and 16 bases separated the two germline ends. The CDR3 is made up of 15 amino acids. Germline CDR1 is MNHEY and CDR2 is SVGAGI. The CDR3, as DNA: TGTGCCAGCAGTTGGGGTGGGGGGGGGAGCTATGGCTACACCTTC. It translates to CASSWGGGGSYGYTF.

This clonotype is deemed medium-sized. The chain uses TRBV7-4 and TRBJ1-4; D call uncertain. Germline V lookup: CDR1 SGHVT, CDR2 SQSDAQ. The CDR3 has 15 residues. V was pared by 1 base and J by 6 bases, with 12 bases between. The CDR3 here is CASSLVRGNHEKLFF. The CDR3 DNA sequence: TGTGCCAGCAGCTTAGTTCGTGGAAACCATGAAAAACTGTTTTTT.

The chain has TRBV5-1 and TRBJ1-2; 10 bases map to TRBD1. Germline V gene lookup returns CDR1 SGHRS and CDR2 YFSETQ. J lost 8 bases, V lost 4 bases, and 5 bases had no gene match. This CDR3 spans 13 amino acids. CDR3 sequence: CASSPGTGDGYTF. CDR3 DNA sequence: TGCGCCAGCAGCCCTGGGACAGGGGACGGCTACACCTTC.

In this sample, this clonotype is medium-sized (0.01 to 0.1%). V and J are TRBV5-4 and TRBJ1-1; D unresolved. V lost 3 bases, J lost 1 base, and 10 bases lay in between. Germline V lookup: CDR1 SGHNT, CDR2 YYREEE (reference sequence). CDR3 size: 14 residues. CDR3 nucleotide sequence: TGTGCCAGCAGCTCCACAAGAAAGAACACTGAAGCTTTCTTT. This encodes CASSSTRKNTEAFF.

V and J are TRBV19 and TRBJ2-7; possible D gene TRBD2, 6 bases. Trimming shortened V by 6 bases and J by 1 base, and 13 bases separated the two germline ends. CDR1 is LNHDA, CDR2 SQIVND, per germline (reference sequence). This CDR3 has 14 amino acids. For the CDR3, the DNA is TGTGCCAGTAGCCCCGCGGGATGGTCCTACGAGCAGTACTTC. Amino acid sequence: CASSPAGWSYEQYF.

Notes on this clonotype: This could be a read error, since a much larger clone is one nucleotide away. The chain links TRBV6-5 to TRBJ2-2, with a weak D call TRBD2 (5 bases). The germline CDR1 and CDR2 sequences are MNHEY and SVGAGI. This CDR3 spans 12 amino acids. The CDR3 spells CASSEPTGELLF. The CDR3 coding sequence is TGTGCCAGCAGTGAACCAACCGGGGAGCTGCTTTTT.

Ten or more counts support this clonotype. This chain joins TRBV19 and TRBJ1-1; unclear D gene. Per germline, CDR1 LNHDA and CDR2 SQIVND (reference sequence). Between the trimmed V and J ends, which lost 6 bases and 4 bases, there was a span of 6 bases. The CDR3 is 11 residues long. The CDR3 DNA is TGTGCCAGTAGATTTCTCACTGAAGCTTTCTTT. Its protein is CASRFLTEAFF.

In this sample, this clonotype is medium-sized (0.01 to 0.1%). The CDR3 nucleotides are TGTGCCAGCAGTGCCCGGGATCACTATGGCTACACCTTC. It is translated as CASSARDHYGYTF. The J gene is TRBJ1-2, the V gene TRBV6-2 or TRBV6-3; no firm D call. With 5 bases removed from V and 3 bases from J, the gap between germline ends came to 10 bases. CDR3 length: 13 residues. CDR1 is MNHEY and CDR2 is SVGEGT in the germline V gene.

Judged by abundance, this clonotype is medium-sized. The V gene is TRBV19, the J gene TRBJ1-5; D not certain. With 4 bases removed from V and 0 bases from J, the gap between germline ends came to 10 bases. The CDR3 extends over 15 amino acids. The V gene's germline CDR1 is LNHDA and CDR2 SQIVND (reference sequence). The CDR3 region has the DNA TGTGCCAGTAGTAGGCAGGCCTATAGCAATCAGCCCCAGCATTTT. This gives the protein CASSRQAYSNQPQHF.

This clonotype has a count of ten or more. The chain employs TRBV7-3 and TRBJ2-5; a weak D match, TRBD2 (6 bases). This CDR3 is 15 amino acids long. Germline CDR1 reads SGHTA; CDR2 reads FQGTGA. Trimming removed 1 base from V and 4 bases from J, with 13 bases in between. CDR3 region: CASSLMGVGGETQYF. CDR3 DNA: TGTGCCAGCAGCTTAATGGGCGTGGGAGGAGAGACCCAGTACTTC.

This clonotype is medium-sized in the sample. V and J are TRBV6-6 and TRBJ2-3; D is unclear. The CDR3 covers 11 residues. The germline gives CDR1 MNHNY, CDR2 SVGAGI (reference sequence). V gave up 9 bases and J gave up 2 bases, with 6 bases separating them. The CDR3 loop is CASGPTDTQYF. The CDR3 region has the DNA TGTGCCAGTGGGCCCACAGATACGCAGTATTTT.

This clonotype is deemed medium-sized. J is TRBJ1-1 and V is TRBV18; perhaps TRBD1 as D (6 bases). The V end lost 5 bases, the J end lost 1 base, and 11 bases lay between the germline ends. CDR3 size: 14 residues. Germline V gene lookup returns CDR1 KGHSH and CDR2 LQKENI. The CDR3 region has the DNA TGTGCCAGCTCAGATTCACAGGGGAACACTGAAGCTTTCTTT. It yields the protein CASSDSQGNTEAFF.

This clonotype has only a few counts. The chain joins TRBV2 to TRBJ1-1, with 8 bases aligning to TRBD1. CDR1 SNHLY and CDR2 FYNNEI come from the germline V gene. Losses at the gene ends were 4 bases for V and 6 bases for J; bases not matched to a gene: 4. The CDR3 sequence is 13 residues long. CDR3 in DNA: TGTGCCAGCAGTGGACAGGGGAAAGCTGAAGCTTTCTTT. It translates to CASSGQGKAEAFF.

By share of the sample, this clonotype is medium-sized. The chain joins TRBV7-3 to TRBJ1-1; D may be TRBD1 (6 bases). Deletions cut 5 bases from V and 1 base from J, with 8 bases between. Germline CDR1 reads SGHTA; CDR2 reads FQGTGA. The CDR3 loop spans 13 amino acids. The CDR3 loop reads CASSRQANTEAFF. The CDR3 coding sequence is TGTGCCAGCAGCCGACAGGCGAACACTGAAGCTTTCTTT.

The chain joins TRBV2 to TRBJ2-2, with D possibly matching TRBD2 (6 bases). V was cut by 8 bases and J by 0 bases, with 10 bases left in between. CDR1 is SNHLY and CDR2 is FYNNEI in the germline V gene. This CDR3 comprises 14 residues. The CDR3 sequence: CASLRLANTGELFF. The DNA of the CDR3 is TGTGCCAGCCTCCGACTAGCGAACACCGGGGAGCTGTTTTTT.

This clonotype was detected only once. This sequence joins TRBV9 and TRBJ1-2; D gene ambiguous. Germline CDR1 SGDLS, CDR2 YYNGEE. The V end was cut by 4 bases, the J end by 7 bases, with 11 bases between. The CDR3 totals 12 residues. The CDR3, as DNA: TGTGCCAGCAGCCCCCCAAGTGGTGGCTACACCTTC. It specifies CASSPPSGGYTF.

The chain combines TRBV10-1 with TRBJ2-2; D is possibly TRBD1 or TRBD2 (5 bases each). The CDR3 runs to 13 residues. The ends were cut back, 0 bases at V and 6 bases at J, with 5 bases in the middle. Germline V gives CDR1 WNHNN, CDR2 SYGVQD (reference sequence). In DNA, the CDR3 is TGCGCCAGCAGTGAGTCGGGGGCCGGGGAGCTGTTTTTT. Protein: CASSESGAGELFF.